This T cell receptor (beta chain) is from a study of regulatory and conventional T cells in RAG deficiency (dated by TCRdb to about 2017). Notes on the research overall: High-throughput TCR beta sequencing was used to compare the repertoire diversity and composition of Treg, conventional CD4+ and CD8+ T cells between RAG-deficient patients and healthy controls. The investigation overall reported the following: RAG-deficient patients showed markedly lower Shannon entropy and higher Simpson indices than control T-cell subpopulations. Some T-cell subset analyses were not done for some subjects. Compared with controls, Omenn syndrome and CID/AS patients had about 91-fold fewer unique TCR beta sequences in Treg cells, whereas the reduction in the other subsets was around 9.1-fold. In Omenn syndrome patients, sorted CD25-high CD127-low cells may represent peripherally activated cells rather than bona fide Treg cells. Shorter CDR3 lengths were found in all patient T-cell subsets, and >75% Treg-Tconv repertoire overlap at nucleotide and amino acid level was observed in Omenn syndrome patients.

For this clone: There is no known antigen for this receptor. No clone much larger than this one lies a single base away; base qualities are absent.

Before genomic DNA extraction, conventional CD4+ T cells were purified from blood as CD25-low CD127-high cells. For repertoire analyses, the comparison group consisted of 7 or 8 healthy control donors. Preparation of the library involved the immunoSEQ multiplex PCR assay. Genomic DNA from the sorted T-cell subsets was used to amplify rearranged TCR beta chain products, which were then sequenced. As for the original processing: Shannon entropy and Simpson indices were used to measure how diverse the repertoire of productive TCR beta rearrangements was. To assess clonal expansion, the frequencies of the 100 most abundant productive TCR beta clonotypes were added up as a share of total reads. A self-reactivity index based on amino acid usage at CDR3beta positions 6 and 7 was applied to the TRB repertoires. Two-way ANOVA was applied to the repertoire analyses, whereas Student t or Mann-Whitney tests were applied to the flow cytometric analyses. TCRdb mirrors the immuneACCESS table, restricted to in-frame sequences. Some clones are absent from its copies; in checked studies, under half trace to an unresolved V gene, and the reason for the others is unknown. V, J and clone size are taken as reported in that table, and D and trimming were inferred from the DNA itself. In all, the sample holds 20,000 to 25,000 clones, and 95% to 96% of those were seen once. 1.3% of the sample rests with the top ten.

These sequences were also reported in another study, on regulatory T cells. In that second paper, the authors write: In the multiplex PCR, 52 forward TRBV primers and 13 reverse TRBJ primers were used, and assay-based and computational corrections were applied for amplification bias. Repertoires from patients had restricted unique TRB V-J pairs and skewed V and J gene usage, with the strongest effect in regulatory T cells. The study compared T-cell receptor beta repertoires of sorted regulatory, conventional CD4+ and CD8+ T cells in CD3G-deficient patients with those in healthy controls. Peripheral blood mononuclear cells were isolated by Ficoll density separation. Within the immunoSEQ assay, multiplex PCR amplified rearranged TRB loci from genomic DNA. TRB amplicons were sequenced on an Illumina HiSeq platform. Raw sequences were error-filtered and aligned to reference gene sequences by custom algorithms and were subsequently analyzed with the immunoSEQ online tools. Frequencies of productive and nonproductive TRB rearrangements were evaluated among both unique and total sequences. Group comparisons used t tests, Mann-Whitney tests or two-way ANOVA run in Prism software.

Specimen: CD25- CD4+ T cells sorted from blood. The sequence derives from a human donor in good health.

The DNA sequence reads TGTGCCAGCAGCGTAGGGGGCGGGGGGTTCTACAATGAGCAGTTCTTC. It translates to CASSVGGGGFYNEQFF. The rearranged segments are TRBV9 and TRBJ2-1; 8 middle bases align to TRBD2. Looking up the germline V gene yields CDR1 SGDLS and CDR2 YYNGEE. V trim: 0 bases; J trim: 3 bases; unmatched bases: 5. The CDR3 runs 16 residues from the cysteine to the phenylalanine. Only CDR3 DNA remains: 48 bases, in frame from the first base.